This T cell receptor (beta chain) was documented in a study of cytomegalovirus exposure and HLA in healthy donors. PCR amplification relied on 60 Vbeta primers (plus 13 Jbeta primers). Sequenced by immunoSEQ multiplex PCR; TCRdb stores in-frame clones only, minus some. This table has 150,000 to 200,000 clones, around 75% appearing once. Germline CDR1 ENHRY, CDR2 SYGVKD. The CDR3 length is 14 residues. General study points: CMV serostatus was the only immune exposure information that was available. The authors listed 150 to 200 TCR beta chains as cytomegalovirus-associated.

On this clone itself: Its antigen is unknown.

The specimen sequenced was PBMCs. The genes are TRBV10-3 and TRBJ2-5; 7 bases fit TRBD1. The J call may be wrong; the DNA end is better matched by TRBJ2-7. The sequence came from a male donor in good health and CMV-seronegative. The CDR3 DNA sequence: TGTGCCATCAGCCTACAGGGGAGCAGTTACGAGCAGTACTTC. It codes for CAISLQGSSYEQYF.